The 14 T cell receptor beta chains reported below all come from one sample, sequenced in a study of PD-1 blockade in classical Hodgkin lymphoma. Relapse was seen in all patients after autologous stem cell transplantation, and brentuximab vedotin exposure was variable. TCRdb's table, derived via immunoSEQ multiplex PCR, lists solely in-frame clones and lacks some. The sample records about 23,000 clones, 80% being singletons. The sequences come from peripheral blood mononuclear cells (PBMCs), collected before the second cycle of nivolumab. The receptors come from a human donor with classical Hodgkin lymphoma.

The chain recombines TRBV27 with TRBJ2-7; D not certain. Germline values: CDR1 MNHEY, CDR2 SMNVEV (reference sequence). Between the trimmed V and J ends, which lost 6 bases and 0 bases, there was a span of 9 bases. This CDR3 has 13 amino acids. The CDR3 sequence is CASSRTYSYEQYF. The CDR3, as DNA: TGTGCCAGCAGCCGGACCTACTCCTACGAGCAGTACTTC.

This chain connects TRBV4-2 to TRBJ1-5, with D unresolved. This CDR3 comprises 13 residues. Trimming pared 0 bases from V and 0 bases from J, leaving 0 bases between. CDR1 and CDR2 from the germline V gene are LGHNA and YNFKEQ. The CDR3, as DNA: TGTGCCAGCAGCCAAGATAGCAATCAGCCCCAGCATTTT. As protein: CASSQDSNQPQHF.

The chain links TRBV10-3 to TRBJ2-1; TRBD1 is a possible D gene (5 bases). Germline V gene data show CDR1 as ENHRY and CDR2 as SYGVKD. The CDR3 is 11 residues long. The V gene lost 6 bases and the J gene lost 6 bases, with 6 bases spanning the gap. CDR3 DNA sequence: TGTGCCATCAGGGACATCAATGAGCAGTTCTTC. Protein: CAIRDINEQFF.

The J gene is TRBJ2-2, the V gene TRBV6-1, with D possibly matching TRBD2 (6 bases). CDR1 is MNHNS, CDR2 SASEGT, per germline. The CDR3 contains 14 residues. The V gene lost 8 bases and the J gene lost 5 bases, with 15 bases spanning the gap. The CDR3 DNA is TGTGCCAGCTCCGGGACTCGTACAACCGGGGAGCTGTTTTTT. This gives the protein CASSGTRTTGELFF.

The CDR3 protein is CASSPSIAGLEQFF. CDR3 sequence (DNA): TGTGCCAGCTCACCGTCCATCGCGGGACTTGAGCAGTTCTTC. The V call is TRBV18, the J call TRBJ2-1, with a possible D match to TRBD2 (6 bases). Trimming pared 3 bases from V and 9 bases from J, leaving 15 bases between. This CDR3 has 14 amino acids. Germline V lookup: CDR1 KGHSH, CDR2 LQKENI.

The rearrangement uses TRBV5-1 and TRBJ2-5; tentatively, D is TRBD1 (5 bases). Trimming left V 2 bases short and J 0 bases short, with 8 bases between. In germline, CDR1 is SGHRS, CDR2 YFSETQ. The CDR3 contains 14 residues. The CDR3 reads CASSLRGYQETQYF. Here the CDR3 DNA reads TGCGCCAGCAGCTTAAGGGGTTACCAAGAGACCCAGTACTTC.

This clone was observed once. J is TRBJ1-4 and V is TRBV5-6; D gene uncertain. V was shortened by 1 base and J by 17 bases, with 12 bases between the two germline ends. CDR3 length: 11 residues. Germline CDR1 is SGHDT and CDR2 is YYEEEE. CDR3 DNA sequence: TGTGCCAGCAGCTTGTTGAGCGAAATCTTTTTT. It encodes CASSLLSEIFF.

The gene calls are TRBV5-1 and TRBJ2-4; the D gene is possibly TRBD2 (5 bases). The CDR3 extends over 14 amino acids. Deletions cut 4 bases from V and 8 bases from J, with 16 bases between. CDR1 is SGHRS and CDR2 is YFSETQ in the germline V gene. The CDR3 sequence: CASSPEVGLDIQYF. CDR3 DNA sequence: TGCGCCAGCAGCCCGGAGGTAGGGTTGGACATTCAGTACTTC.

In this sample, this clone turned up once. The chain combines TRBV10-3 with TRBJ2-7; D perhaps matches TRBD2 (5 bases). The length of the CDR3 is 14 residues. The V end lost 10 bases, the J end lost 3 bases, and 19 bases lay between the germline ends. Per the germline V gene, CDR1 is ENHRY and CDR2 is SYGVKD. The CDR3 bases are TGTGCCACCCAACCTCAAGCGGAGATCTACGAGCAGTACTTC. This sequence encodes CATQPQAEIYEQYF.

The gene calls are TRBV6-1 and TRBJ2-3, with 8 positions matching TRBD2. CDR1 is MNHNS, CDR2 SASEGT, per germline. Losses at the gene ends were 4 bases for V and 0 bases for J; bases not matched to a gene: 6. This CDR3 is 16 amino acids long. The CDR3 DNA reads TGTGCCAGCAGTGCCTTAGCGGGACCGAGCACAGATACGCAGTATTTT. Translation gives CASSALAGPSTDTQYF.

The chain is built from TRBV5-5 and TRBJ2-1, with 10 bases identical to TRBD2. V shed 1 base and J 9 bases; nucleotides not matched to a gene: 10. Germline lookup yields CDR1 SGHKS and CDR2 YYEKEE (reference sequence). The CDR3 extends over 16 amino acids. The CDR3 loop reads CASSLYLAGVPTEQFF. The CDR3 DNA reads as TGTGCCAGCAGCTTGTACCTAGCGGGAGTACCAACTGAGCAGTTCTTC.

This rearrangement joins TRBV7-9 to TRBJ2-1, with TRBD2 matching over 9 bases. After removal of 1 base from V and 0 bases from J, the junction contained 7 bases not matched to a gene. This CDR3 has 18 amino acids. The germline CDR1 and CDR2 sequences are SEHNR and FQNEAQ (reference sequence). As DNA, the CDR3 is TGTGCCAGCAGCTTAGGGGTTAGCGGGAGAGACTCCTACAATGAGCAGTTCTTC. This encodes CASSLGVSGRDSYNEQFF.

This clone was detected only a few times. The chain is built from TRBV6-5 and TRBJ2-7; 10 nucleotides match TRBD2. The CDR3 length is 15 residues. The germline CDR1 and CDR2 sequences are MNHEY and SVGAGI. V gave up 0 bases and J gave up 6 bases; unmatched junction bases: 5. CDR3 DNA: TGTGCCAGCAGTTACTCTGCGCTAGCGGGAGTCGAGCAGTACTTC. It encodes CASSYSALAGVEQYF.

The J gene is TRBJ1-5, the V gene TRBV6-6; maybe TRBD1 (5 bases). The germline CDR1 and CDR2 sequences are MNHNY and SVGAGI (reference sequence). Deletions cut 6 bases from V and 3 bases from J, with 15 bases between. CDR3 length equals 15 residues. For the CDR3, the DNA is TGTGCCAGCAGCAAAGGACATGGGGCCAATCAGCCCCAGCATTTT. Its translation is CASSKGHGANQPQHF.